Each of the 5 T cell receptor beta chains below was sequenced from the same sample in a study of response to subunit inactivated influenza vaccine. TCRdb used MiXCR to reprocess the RT-PCR reads, holding one entry per CDR3 protein. The sample consists of 540,000 or so distinct CDR3 sequences, about an eighth of them appearing once. Source: PBMCs from blood, taken 45 days after vaccination. The receptors stem from a man aged 50-59 years who received an inactivated influenza vaccine.

This chain joins TRBV10-3 and TRBJ2-7; TRBD2 is a possible D gene (5 bases). The CDR3 sequence is 11 residues long. Trimming took off 8 bases at V and 3 bases at J, with 8 bases between the two ends. In germline, CDR1 is ENHRY, CDR2 SYGVKD. The CDR3 reads CAIGEYYEQYF. Written as DNA, the CDR3 is TGTGCCATCGGGGAGTACTACGAGCAGTACTTC.

V usage is TRBV6-5 and J usage is TRBJ2-7; D is ambiguous. V was trimmed by 0 bases and J by 5 bases, leaving 17 bases between them. CDR3 length: 16 residues. CDR1 is MNHEY, CDR2 SVGAGI, per germline. This CDR3 reads CASSYSKVSSVNEQYF. CDR3 DNA: TGTGCCAGCAGTTACTCGAAGGTCTCCAGCGTAAACGAGCAGTACTTC.

This clonotype was picked up many times. The chain links TRBV6-5 to TRBJ2-1; possibly TRBD2 for D (5 bases). Looked up from germline, CDR1 is MNHEY and CDR2 is SVGAGI. V was cut by 3 bases and J by 4 bases, with 13 bases left in between. This CDR3 region has 15 residues. The CDR3 nucleotides read TGTGCCAGCAGTTATGTCTTGGCGGGTTACAATGAGCAGTTCTTC. Protein sequence: CASSYVLAGYNEQFF.

This clonotype was seen a few times. The chain links TRBV10-3 to TRBJ1-5, with 9 positions matching TRBD1. Per germline, CDR1 ENHRY and CDR2 SYGVKD. V lost 3 bases to trimming and J lost 5 bases; unmatched junction nucleotides: 5. The length of the CDR3 is 15 residues. The CDR3 reads CAISDSDRGDQPQHF. The CDR3 nucleotides are TGTGCCATCAGTGACTCGGACAGGGGCGATCAGCCCCAGCATTTT.

The V and J genes are TRBV2 and TRBJ2-7, with 7 bases identical to TRBD2. The V gene's germline CDR1 is SNHLY and CDR2 FYNNEI. V trimming: 7 bases; J trimming: 4 bases; junction bases outside the gene matches: 10. CDR3 length: 14 residues. CDR3 residues: CASTLGGVKYEQYF. The CDR3 region has the DNA TGTGCCAGCACGCTGGGAGGGGTCAAGTACGAGCAGTACTTC.